This TCR beta chain was documented in a study of blood T cell repertoires in COVID-19. This CDR3 contains 14 residues. CDR1 SEHNR and CDR2 FQNEAQ come from the germline V gene (reference sequence). Losses at the gene ends were 8 bases for V and 4 bases for J; bases not matched to a gene: 6. Clones were read by immunoSEQ multiplex PCR, and TCRdb kept only the in-frame ones, dropping some. The table records some 83,000 clones, around 84% of them present only once. V usage is TRBV7-9 and J usage is TRBJ2-1, with 9 bases matching TRBD1. The clonotype comes from a man in his fifties or sixties with acute or convalescent COVID-19. The source material was peripheral blood. CDR3 loop: CASREQGAYNEQFF. The DNA for the CDR3 is TGTGCCAGCCGTGAACAGGGGGCTTACAATGAGCAGTTCTTC.